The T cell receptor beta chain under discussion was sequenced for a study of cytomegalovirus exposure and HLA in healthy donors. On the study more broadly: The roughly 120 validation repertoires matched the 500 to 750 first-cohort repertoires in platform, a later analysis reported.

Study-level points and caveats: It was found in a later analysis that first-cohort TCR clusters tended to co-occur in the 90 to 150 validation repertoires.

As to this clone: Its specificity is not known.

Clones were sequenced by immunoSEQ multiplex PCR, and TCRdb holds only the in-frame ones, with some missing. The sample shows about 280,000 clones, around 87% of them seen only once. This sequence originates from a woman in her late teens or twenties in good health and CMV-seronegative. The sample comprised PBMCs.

The CDR3 region has the DNA TGCGCCAGCAGCTTGACAGGGAACATTCAGTACTTC. It encodes CASSLTGNIQYF. The V and J genes are TRBV5-1 and TRBJ2-4; the D gene is possibly TRBD1 (6 bases). Germline assignment: CDR1 SGHRS and CDR2 YFSETQ. The CDR3 sequence is 12 residues long. V lost 1 base and J lost 7, with 6 bases in between. The variable domain in full, completed from reference TRBV5-1 and TRBJ2-4, reads KAGVTQTPRYLIKTRGQQVTLSCSPISGHRSVSWYQQTPGQGLQFLFEYFSETQRNKGNFPGRFSGRQFSNSRSEMNVSTLELGDSALYLCASSLTGNIQYFGAGTRLSVL.